The 30 T cell receptor beta chains listed next were all sequenced from one sample in a study of blood T cell repertoires in COVID-19. Repertoires were generated with immunoSEQ multiplex PCR, while TCRdb's copy carries only in-frame clones and drops some. The sample lists 85,000 to 130,000 clones, approximately 91% occurring once. The sequenced sample consisted of peripheral blood. The receptor source for this set is a man in his sixties with acute or convalescent COVID-19.

This clone was observed a handful of times. The chain combines TRBV5-8 with TRBJ1-1, with 8 positions matching TRBD1. This CDR3 comprises 14 residues. The germline CDR1 and CDR2 sequences are SGHTS and YDEGEE. J was trimmed by 8 bases and V by 4 bases; bases with no gene match: 10. The CDR3 DNA reads as TGTGCCAGCAGCCGACAGGGGACGTCACTAGAAGCTTTCTTT. This encodes CASSRQGTSLEAFF.

V usage is TRBV10-1 and J usage is TRBJ2-3; TRBD2 matches at 7 bases. CDR3 size: 15 residues. The junction had 3 bases not matched to a gene; V was cut back by 1 base and J by 2 bases. Per germline, CDR1 WNHNN and CDR2 SYGVQD (reference sequence). The CDR3 sequence is CASSEYSGYTDTQYF. The CDR3 DNA reads TGCGCCAGCAGTGAGTATAGCGGGTACACAGATACGCAGTATTTT.

The CDR3 DNA reads TGTGCCAGTAGTCCCCAGACAGGGGGTTACACTGAAGCTTTCTTT. It translates to CASSPQTGGYTEAFF. This sequence joins TRBV19 and TRBJ1-1; 9 bases align to TRBD1. CDR3 length: 15 amino acids. After removal of 5 bases from V and 3 bases from J, the junction contained 7 bases not matched to a gene. Germline V gene data show CDR1 as LNHDA and CDR2 as SQIVND (reference sequence).

The chain links TRBV5-1 to TRBJ2-1; D may be TRBD2 (7 bases). V was pared by 4 bases and J by 0 bases, with 17 bases between. This CDR3 is built from 17 residues. Germline V lookup: CDR1 SGHRS, CDR2 YFSETQ. CDR3 nucleotide sequence: TGCGCCAGCAGCCCTAGGGGGGGGACCTCCTCCTACAATGAGCAGTTCTTC. Its translation: CASSPRGGTSSYNEQFF.

The chain couples TRBV27 to TRBJ2-1; 12 bases agree with TRBD2. V was clipped by 5 bases and J by 13 bases; unmatched bases: 12. The CDR3 has 15 residues. The germline gives CDR1 MNHEY, CDR2 SMNVEV (reference sequence). CDR3 coding DNA: TGTGCCAGCAGTCCAACGGGGACTAGCGGGCCCTACCAGTTCTTC. This translates into CASSPTGTSGPYQFF.

The count of this clone is one. This rearrangement joins TRBV28 to TRBJ2-2, with D tentatively TRBD2 (6 bases). This CDR3 spans 16 amino acids. V was shortened by 3 bases and J by 4 bases, with 15 bases between the two germline ends. The germline V gene encodes CDR1 MDHEN and CDR2 SYDVKM. The CDR3 nucleotides are TGTGCCAGCAGTTTGGTTACCGGGACTGTCACCGGGGAGCTGTTTTTT. Amino acid sequence: CASSLVTGTVTGELFF.

The chain recombines TRBV30 with TRBJ2-3; TRBD2 aligns across 12 bases. After removal of 3 bases from V and 6 bases from J, the junction contained 4 bases not matched to a gene. The length of the CDR3 is 14 residues. Germline V gives CDR1 GTSNPN, CDR2 SVGIG (reference sequence). The CDR3 sequence is CAWSPGLAGDTQYF. The CDR3 coding sequence is TGTGCCTGGAGCCCGGGACTAGCGGGTGATACGCAGTATTTT.

This chain joins TRBV7-3 and TRBJ1-1; D is possibly TRBD1 (5 bases). CDR1 and CDR2 from the germline V gene are SGHTA and FQGTGA. The CDR3 is 13 amino acids. The V and J ends lost 1 base and 8 bases respectively, with 11 bases between them. The CDR3 sequence: CASSLMGQGEAFF. The CDR3 DNA follows: TGTGCCAGCAGCTTAATGGGTCAGGGCGAAGCTTTCTTT.

The rearrangement links TRBV24-1 to TRBJ2-3; 7 positions agree with TRBD1. From germline, CDR1 is KGHDR and CDR2 SFDVKD. The CDR3 has 15 amino acids. J lost 0 bases, V lost 4 bases, and 3 bases had no gene match. The chain's CDR3 is CATSEGGESTDTQYF. CDR3 nucleotide sequence: TGTGCCACCAGTGAAGGGGGCGAGAGCACAGATACGCAGTATTTT.

This clone was seen just once. The chain links TRBV6-5 to TRBJ2-7, with D perhaps matching TRBD1 (5 bases). CDR3 size: 14 residues. CDR1 is MNHEY and CDR2 is SVGAGI in the germline V gene. V lost 11 bases to trimming and J lost 2 bases, with 19 bases between them. The CDR3 is CAGTADSTPYEQYV. CDR3 DNA: TGTGCCGGAACGGCAGACAGCACCCCCTACGAGCAGTACGTC.

A single count supports this clone. The rearrangement joins TRBV2 to TRBJ1-5, with D possibly TRBD1 on 6 matching bases. V was shortened by 6 bases and J by 0 bases, with 12 bases between the two germline ends. This CDR3 is 15 amino acids long. The germline V gene encodes CDR1 SNHLY and CDR2 FYNNEI. The CDR3 spells CASRVQGTSNQPQHF. CDR3 DNA sequence: TGTGCCAGCAGGGTACAGGGAACTAGCAATCAGCCCCAGCATTTT.

The chain is built from TRBV9 and TRBJ1-4, with D maybe TRBD1 (5 bases). The CDR3 spans 15 residues. The germline CDR1 and CDR2 sequences are SGDLS and YYNGEE. V was clipped by 3 bases and J by 4 bases, with 13 bases between them. DNA for the CDR3: TGTGCCAGCAGCGGAGCAGGGCATGGTAATGAAAAACTGTTTTTT. Translated: CASSGAGHGNEKLFF.

The sample holds one count of this clone. V and J are TRBV4-1 and TRBJ1-4; tentatively, D is TRBD1 (5 bases). V lost 0 bases and J 14 bases, leaving 16 bases between the germline ends. CDR3 length: 14 amino acids. The V gene's germline CDR1 is MGHRA and CDR2 YSYEKL. Here the CDR3 DNA reads TGCGCCAGCAGCCAAGAAGACCGCGAAGGGGTTCTGTTTTTT. Encoded protein: CASSQEDREGVLFF.

The chain carries TRBV7-9 and TRBJ2-3; 13 bases match TRBD2. Germline V gene lookup returns CDR1 SEHNR and CDR2 FQNEAQ (reference sequence). Trimming cost V 6 bases and J 5 bases; bases outside gene matches: 2. CDR3 length equals 14 residues. CDR3 DNA sequence: TGTGCCAGCAGTCGACTAGCGGGAGGAGATACGCAGTATTTT. Protein: CASSRLAGGDTQYF.

The chain is built from TRBV24-1 and TRBJ2-2, with D perhaps TRBD1 (5 bases). The length of the CDR3 is 12 residues. V lost 7 bases to trimming and J lost 4 bases, with 6 bases between them. The germline V gene has CDR1 KGHDR and CDR2 SFDVKD. CDR3 sequence (DNA): TGTGCCACCAGCCAGGGCACCGGGGAGCTGTTTTTT. Translated, it gives CATSQGTGELFF.

This chain joins TRBV3-1 (or the pseudogene TRBV3-2) and TRBJ1-2, with a possible D match to TRBD1 (6 bases). From germline, CDR1 is LGHDT and CDR2 YNNKEL (reference sequence). The germline V and J ends were trimmed by 5 bases and 3 bases, with 10 bases remaining between them. The CDR3 extends over 13 amino acids. CDR3 protein: CASSRDTYYGYTF. The CDR3, as DNA: TGTGCCAGCAGCAGGGACACCTACTATGGCTACACCTTC.

This clone was detected only once. The V call is TRBV28, the J call TRBJ2-7; TRBD1 matches 7 bases. Unmatched junction bases numbered 8, after V lost 6 bases and J lost 3 bases. Per germline, CDR1 MDHEN and CDR2 SYDVKM. The CDR3 extends over 14 amino acids. The CDR3 nucleotides read TGTGCCAGCAGCCTGACAGGGTTAGGCTACGAGCAGTACTTC. Translating it yields CASSLTGLGYEQYF. Supplemented by reference TRBV28 and TRBJ2-7, the full variable domain reads DVKVTQSSRYLVKRTGEKVFLECVQDMDHENMFWYRQDPGLGLRLIYFSYDVKMKEKGDIPEGYSVSREKKERFSLILESASTNQTSMYLCASSLTGLGYEQYFGPGTRLTVT.

This rearrangement joins TRBV9 to TRBJ1-2; 11 positions agree with TRBD1. This CDR3 is built from 15 residues. The trim removed 6 bases at V and 3 bases at J, leaving 7 bases unmatched. Germline lookup yields CDR1 SGDLS and CDR2 YYNGEE. CDR3 protein: CASTAGTGGHYGYTF. In DNA form, the CDR3 reads TGTGCCAGCACTGCCGGGACAGGGGGTCACTATGGCTACACCTTC. The full variable domain, completed using reference TRBV9 and TRBJ1-2, is DSGVTQTPKHLITATGQRVTLRCSPRSGDLSVYWYQQSLDQGLQFLIQYYNGEERAKGNILERFSAQQFPDLHSELNLSSLELGDSALYFCASTAGTGGHYGYTFGSGTRLTVV.

This chain connects TRBV5-1 to TRBJ2-1; TRBD2 is a possible D gene (5 bases). Germline lookup yields CDR1 SGHRS and CDR2 YFSETQ. V dropped 2 bases and J dropped 4 bases, with 13 bases sitting between them. This CDR3 is 15 amino acids long. The CDR3 sequence is CASSFYGLVYNEQFF. The CDR3 nucleotides read TGCGCCAGCAGCTTCTACGGACTCGTTTACAATGAGCAGTTCTTC. Complete variable domain (other parts from reference TRBV5-1 and TRBJ2-1): KAGVTQTPRYLIKTRGQQVTLSCSPISGHRSVSWYQQTPGQGLQFLFEYFSETQRNKGNFPGRFSGRQFSNSRSEMNVSTLELGDSALYLCASSFYGLVYNEQFFGPGTRLTVL.

The V gene is TRBV18, the J gene TRBJ2-3; the D gene is possibly TRBD1 (5 bases). In germline, CDR1 is KGHSH, CDR2 LQKENI. V shed 5 bases and J shed 6 bases, with 18 bases lying between them. The CDR3 spans 15 residues. CDR3 protein: CASSSTGLPQDTQYF. The CDR3 DNA reads TGTGCCAGCTCATCTACAGGCCTCCCACAGGATACGCAGTATTTT.

The V call is TRBV18, the J call TRBJ2-1; the D gene is possibly TRBD2 (5 bases). The V gene lost 3 bases and the J gene lost 8 bases, with 17 bases spanning the gap. Germline-derived CDR1 and CDR2 are KGHSH and LQKENI. CDR3 length: 15 amino acids. Written as DNA, the CDR3 is TGTGCCAGCTCACCGCCTAGCATGTCTTCGGATGAGCAGTTCTTC. Amino acids: CASSPPSMSSDEQFF.

This clone was detected only once. The rearrangement links TRBV19 to TRBJ1-2; perhaps TRBD1 as D (5 bases). CDR3 length: 16 amino acids. Trimming stripped 3 bases from V and 8 bases from J, with 22 bases between. Germline assignment: CDR1 LNHDA and CDR2 SQIVND (reference sequence). CDR3 in DNA: TGTGCCAGTAGTATCTTATTGGGAGGGGAGCGCGGCGGCTACACCTTC. Its protein product is CASSILLGGERGGYTF. The full variable domain, rest sourced from reference TRBV19 and TRBJ1-2, is DGGITQSPKYLFRKEGQNVTLSCEQNLNHDAMYWYRQDPGQGLRLIYYSQIVNDFQKGDIAEGYSVSREKKESFPLTVTSAQKNPTAFYLCASSILLGGERGGYTFGSGTRLTVV.

The chain has TRBV3-1 (or the pseudogene TRBV3-2) and TRBJ2-7; TRBD2 matches 7 bases. Germline V gives CDR1 LGHDT, CDR2 YNNKEL (reference sequence). This CDR3 contains 15 residues. Unmatched junction bases numbered 5, after V lost 0 bases and J lost 3 bases. The DNA for the CDR3 is TGTGCCAGCAGCCAAGAGCCTAGCGGAGTCTACGAGCAGTACTTC. Translated, it gives CASSQEPSGVYEQYF.

V gene TRBV7-9 combines with J gene TRBJ1-5; D is possibly TRBD1 (6 bases). This CDR3 spans 12 amino acids. V was shortened by 3 bases and J by 6 bases, with 6 bases between the two germline ends. Germline V gives CDR1 SEHNR, CDR2 FQNEAQ (reference sequence). The CDR3 DNA sequence: TGTGCCAGCAGCTTGACAGGTCAGCCCCAGCATTTT. Its translation: CASSLTGQPQHF.

CDR3 protein: CASSYQETQYF. CDR3 DNA sequence: TGTGCCAGCAGCTACCAAGAGACCCAGTACTTC. The rearrangement uses TRBV12-3 or TRBV12-4 and TRBJ2-5; the D is unclear. V shed 6 bases and J shed 0 bases, with 2 bases lying between them. This CDR3 is 11 amino acids long.

This chain joins TRBV7-2 and TRBJ2-5; 9 bases are a match to TRBD1. Germline CDR1 reads SGHTA; CDR2 reads FQGNSA. The junction had 6 bases not matched to a gene; V was cut back by 5 bases and J by 8 bases. The CDR3 covers 13 residues. The CDR3 bases are TGTGCCAGCAGCACCCGACAGGGGGTAACCCAGTACTTC. This codes for CASSTRQGVTQYF.

The gene calls are TRBV5-8 and TRBJ1-3; D is ambiguous. Germline loops: CDR1 SGHTS, CDR2 YDEGEE. The CDR3 runs to 15 residues. V lost 1 base to trimming and J lost 1 base, with 9 bases between them. The CDR3, as DNA: TGTGCCAGCAGCTTGTGGCCAAAATCTGGAAACACCATATATTTT. Its translation: CASSLWPKSGNTIYF.

The rearrangement joins TRBV7-9 to TRBJ2-1, with a tentative D call TRBD1 (6 bases). The germline CDR1 and CDR2 sequences are SEHNR and FQNEAQ (reference sequence). The CDR3 is 16 residues long. Trimming left V 7 bases short and J 4 bases short, with 20 bases between. The CDR3, as DNA: TGTGCCAGCACCCCACCTGGACAGCCCCTTTACAATGAGCAGTTCTTC. It encodes CASTPPGQPLYNEQFF. The full variable domain, in which reference TRBV7-9 and TRBJ2-1 provide the parts outside the CDR3, is DTGVSQNPRHKITKRGQNVTFRCDPISEHNRLYWYRQTLGQGPEFLTYFQNEAQLEKSRLLSDRFSAERPKGSFSTLEIQRTEQGDSAMYLCASTPPGQPLYNEQFFGPGTRLTVL.

The chain is built from TRBV7-2 and TRBJ2-2; D is possibly TRBD2 (7 bases). V shed 5 bases and J shed 2 bases, with 15 bases lying between them. From germline, CDR1 is SGHTA and CDR2 FQGNSA. The CDR3 totals 16 residues. CDR3 sequence (DNA): TGTGCCAGCAGCCCTAGGGGGGGGCTTAACACCGGGGAGCTGTTTTTT. Translating it yields CASSPRGGLNTGELFF.

The chain employs TRBV13 and TRBJ1-2; TRBD1 matches 8 bases. This CDR3 spans 13 amino acids. V lost 5 bases, J lost 7 bases, and 6 bases stayed unmatched. Germline-derived CDR1 and CDR2 are PRHDT and FYEKMQ (reference sequence). The CDR3 region has the DNA TGTGCCAGCAGCATCAGGGGGCGCCCTGGCTACACCTTC. Amino acid sequence: CASSIRGRPGYTF.